Shown below are 14 T cell receptor beta chains from a single sample sequenced in a study of T cell repertoires in cytomegalovirus infection. In TCRdb, the reads were re-called with MiXCR into one record per CDR3 protein. The sample lists hundreds of thousands of distinct CDR3 sequences, roughly 36% occurring once. The antigens for these receptors are not known. The sample consisted of cultured PBMCs, taken from culture after CMV antigen stimulation. The receptor source for this set is a human donor in good health (CMV status not recorded). Some clones in this sample may be carry-over from other donors' samples.

The genes are TRBV9 and TRBJ2-7; D remains unclear. CDR1 is SGDLS and CDR2 is YYNGEE in the germline V gene. CDR3 length equals 15 residues. V dropped 1 base and J dropped 2 bases, with 13 bases sitting between them. The chain's CDR3 is CASSVSWEMAYEQYF. For the CDR3, the DNA is TGTGCCAGCAGCGTATCCTGGGAAATGGCCTACGAGCAGTACTTC.

This clonotype was observed once. The chain couples TRBV6-1 to TRBJ1-2, with 12 bases lining up with TRBD1. The junction had 10 bases not matched to a gene; V was cut back by 5 bases and J by 6 bases. The CDR3 is 16 residues long. Germline V gene lookup returns CDR1 MNHNS and CDR2 SASEGT. The CDR3 loop reads CASSSPGTGGADGYTF. CDR3 nucleotides: TGTGCCAGCAGTTCCCCCGGGACAGGGGGCGCCGATGGCTACACCTTC.

This clonotype occurred a few times. The CDR3 sequence is CSAPRDGSTDTQYF. Here the CDR3 DNA reads TGCAGTGCTCCCCGCGACGGTAGCACAGATACGCAGTATTTT. V gene TRBV20-1 combines with J gene TRBJ2-3, with D unresolved. In germline, CDR1 is DFQATT, CDR2 SNEGSKA (reference sequence). The V end was cut by 5 bases, the J end by 0 bases, with 12 bases between. The CDR3 is made up of 14 amino acids.

This clonotype showed up just once. This sequence joins TRBV7-9 and TRBJ2-7; 10 bases agree with TRBD2. Germline assignment: CDR1 SEHNR and CDR2 FQNEAQ (reference sequence). With V trimmed by 5 bases and J by 3 bases, 10 bases remained unmatched. The CDR3 runs to 16 residues. As DNA, the CDR3 is TGTGCCAGCAGCACTAGCGGGAAGGGTGCAGGCTACGAGCAGTACTTC. It codes for CASSTSGKGAGYEQYF.

Comment on this clonotype: Relative to the germline gene, one junction end is altered; a read error may explain this. The chain couples TRBV6-2 or TRBV6-3 to TRBJ1-1; 7 nucleotides agree with TRBD1. This CDR3 has 11 residues. CDR1 and CDR2 (germline): MNHEY, SVGEGT. The CDR3 DNA follows: TGTGCCAGCAGTTACCTACAGGGGATTGAATTT. Protein product: CASSYLQGIEF.

This clonotype occurred many times. This CDR3 is CASSLDMGAIYF. DNA for the CDR3: TGTGCCAGCAGCTTAGATATGGGCGCCATATATTTT. This chain joins TRBV7-2 and TRBJ1-3; D unclear. This CDR3 has 12 amino acids. Trimming removed 1 base from V and 11 bases from J, with 9 bases in between. Per the germline V gene, CDR1 is SGHTA and CDR2 is FQGNSA.

The chain uses TRBV6-1 and TRBJ2-7; D perhaps matches TRBD1 (6 bases). Germline CDR1 is MNHNS and CDR2 is SASEGT. This CDR3 contains 12 residues. V was pared by 10 bases and J by 2 bases, with 12 bases between. The CDR3, as DNA: TGTGCCACGAGGACAGACACCTACGAGCAGTACTTC. As protein: CATRTDTYEQYF.

The gene calls are TRBV7-2 and TRBJ1-3; the D is unclear. Between the trimmed V and J ends, which lost 4 bases and 0 bases, there was a span of 10 bases. The CDR3 extends over 15 amino acids. Germline values: CDR1 SGHTA, CDR2 FQGNSA. Written as DNA, the CDR3 is TGTGCCAGCAGCTATCGGACGTACTCTGGAAACACCATATATTTT. It is translated as CASSYRTYSGNTIYF.

The chain links TRBV20-1 to TRBJ2-6; D is undetermined. CDR1 DFQATT and CDR2 SNEGSKA come from the germline V gene (reference sequence). The CDR3 runs to 15 residues. V gave up 3 bases and J gave up 0 bases, with 9 bases separating them. In nucleotides, the CDR3 is TGCAGTGCTAGGTCAGGTAACTCTGGGGCCAACGTCCTGACTTTC. This gives the protein CSARSGNSGANVLTF.

The J gene is TRBJ2-1, the V gene TRBV18; TRBD1 aligns across 8 bases. This CDR3 spans 14 amino acids. Germline-derived CDR1 and CDR2 are KGHSH and LQKENI. V lost 7 bases and J lost 6; bases outside the gene matches: 8. The CDR3 loop is CASCRDRRPNEQFF. The CDR3 DNA reads TGTGCCAGCTGCCGGGACAGGAGGCCCAATGAGCAGTTCTTC.

This clonotype was counted a few times. The rearrangement links TRBV2 to TRBJ1-5; D is perhaps TRBD1 (6 bases). Germline V gene sequence: CDR1 SNHLY, CDR2 FYNNEI. CDR3 length equals 16 residues. V was pared by 7 bases and J by 4 bases, with 20 bases between. This CDR3 reads CASTRRSGESNQPQHF. DNA of the CDR3: TGTGCCAGCACCCGAAGGTCAGGGGAATCTAATCAGCCCCAGCATTTT.

This clonotype has just a few counts. The gene calls are TRBV12-3 or TRBV12-4 and TRBJ2-1; D unresolved. This CDR3 spans 15 amino acids. V was cut by 7 bases and J by 0 bases, with 13 bases left in between. CDR3 coding DNA: TGTGCCAGCAAGTTGTGGCGGAGCTCCTACAATGAGCAGTTCTTC. Amino acid sequence: CASKLWRSSYNEQFF.

The V call is TRBV12-3 or TRBV12-4, the J call TRBJ1-5; no clear D. The CDR3 has 14 residues. Trimming left V 3 bases short and J 5 bases short, with 11 bases between. CDR3: CASSLRPDHQPQHF. CDR3 nucleotides: TGTGCCAGCAGTTTGAGGCCAGACCATCAGCCCCAGCATTTT.

This clonotype was seen only a few times. The chain employs TRBV15 and TRBJ1-3, with 8 positions matching TRBD1. Germline V gene lookup returns CDR1 LNHNV and CDR2 YYDKDF (reference sequence). The CDR3 runs 18 residues. J gave up 2 bases and V 4 bases, and 13 bases lay outside the gene matches. CDR3 loop: CATSTLRVGQAAGNTIYF. CDR3 bases: TGTGCCACCAGCACCCTAAGGGTGGGACAGGCGGCTGGAAACACCATATATTTT.